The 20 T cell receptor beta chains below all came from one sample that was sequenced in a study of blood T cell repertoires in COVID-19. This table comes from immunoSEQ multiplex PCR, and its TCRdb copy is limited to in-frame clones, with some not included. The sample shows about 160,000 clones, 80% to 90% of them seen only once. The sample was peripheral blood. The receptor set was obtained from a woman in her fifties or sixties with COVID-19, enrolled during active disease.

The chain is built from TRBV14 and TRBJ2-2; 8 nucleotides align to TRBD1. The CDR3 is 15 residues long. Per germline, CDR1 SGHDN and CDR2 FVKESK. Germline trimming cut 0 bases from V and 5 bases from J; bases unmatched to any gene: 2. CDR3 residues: CASSQDRGLTGELFF. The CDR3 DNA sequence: TGTGCCAGCAGCCAAGACAGGGGGCTAACCGGGGAGCTGTTTTTT. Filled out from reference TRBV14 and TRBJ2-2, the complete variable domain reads EAGVTQFPSHSVIEKGQTVTLRCDPISGHDNLYWYRRVMGKEIKFLLHFVKESKQDESGMPNNRFLAERTGGTYSTLKVQPAELEDSGVYFCASSQDRGLTGELFFGEGSRLTVL.

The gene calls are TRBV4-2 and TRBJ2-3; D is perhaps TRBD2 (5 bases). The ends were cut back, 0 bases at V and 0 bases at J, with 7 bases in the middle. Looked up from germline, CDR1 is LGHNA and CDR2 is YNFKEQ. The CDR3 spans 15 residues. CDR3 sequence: CASSQEGVSTDTQYF. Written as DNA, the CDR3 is TGTGCCAGCAGCCAAGAGGGAGTAAGCACAGATACGCAGTATTTT.

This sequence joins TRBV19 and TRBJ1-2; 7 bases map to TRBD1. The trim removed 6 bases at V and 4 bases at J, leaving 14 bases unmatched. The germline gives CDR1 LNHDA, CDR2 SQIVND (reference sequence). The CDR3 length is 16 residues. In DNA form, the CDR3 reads TGTGCCAGTAGACCCGGGACAGTTAAAACCTCCTATGGCTACACCTTC. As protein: CASRPGTVKTSYGYTF. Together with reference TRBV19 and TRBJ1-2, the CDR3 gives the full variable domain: DGGITQSPKYLFRKEGQNVTLSCEQNLNHDAMYWYRQDPGQGLRLIYYSQIVNDFQKGDIAEGYSVSREKKESFPLTVTSAQKNPTAFYLCASRPGTVKTSYGYTFGSGTRLTVV.

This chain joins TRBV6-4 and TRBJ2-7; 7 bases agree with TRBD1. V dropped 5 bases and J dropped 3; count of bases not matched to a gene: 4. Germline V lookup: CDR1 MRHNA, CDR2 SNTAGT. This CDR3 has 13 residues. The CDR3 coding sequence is TGTGCCAGCAGTTCCTGGACAGGCTACGAGCAGTACTTC. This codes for CASSSWTGYEQYF.

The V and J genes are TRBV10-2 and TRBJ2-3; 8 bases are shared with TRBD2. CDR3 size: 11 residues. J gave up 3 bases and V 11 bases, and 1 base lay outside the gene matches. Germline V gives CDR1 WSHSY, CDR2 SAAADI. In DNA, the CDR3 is TGCGCCGCGGGAGGAACAGATACGCAGTATTTT. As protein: CAAGGTDTQYF.

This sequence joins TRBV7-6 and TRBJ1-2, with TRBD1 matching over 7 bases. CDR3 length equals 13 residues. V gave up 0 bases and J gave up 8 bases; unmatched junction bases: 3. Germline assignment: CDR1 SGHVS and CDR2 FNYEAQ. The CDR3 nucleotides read TGTGCCAGCAGCTTAGCTTCAGGGGGAGGCTACACCTTC. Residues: CASSLASGGGYTF.

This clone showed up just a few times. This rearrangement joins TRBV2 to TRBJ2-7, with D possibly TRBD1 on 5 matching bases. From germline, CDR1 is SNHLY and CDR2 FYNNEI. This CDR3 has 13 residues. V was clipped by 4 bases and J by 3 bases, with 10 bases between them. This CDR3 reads CASSGDRFYEQYV. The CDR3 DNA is TGTGCCAGCAGTGGCGACAGATTCTACGAGCAGTACGTC.

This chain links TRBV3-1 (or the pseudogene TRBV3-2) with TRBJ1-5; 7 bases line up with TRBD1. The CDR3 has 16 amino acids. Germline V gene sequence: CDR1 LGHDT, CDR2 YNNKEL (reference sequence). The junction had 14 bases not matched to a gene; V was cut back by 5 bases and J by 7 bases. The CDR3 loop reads CASSSGRGRGIQPQHF. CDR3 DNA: TGTGCCAGCAGCTCTGGACGTGGCAGGGGGATACAGCCCCAGCATTTT.

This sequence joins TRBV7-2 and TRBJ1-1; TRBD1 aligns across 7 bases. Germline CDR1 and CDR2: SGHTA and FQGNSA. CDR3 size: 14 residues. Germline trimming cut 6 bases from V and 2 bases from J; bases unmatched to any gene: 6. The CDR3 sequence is CASRQGQINTEAFF. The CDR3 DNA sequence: TGTGCCAGCAGACAGGGACAGATCAACACTGAAGCTTTCTTT.

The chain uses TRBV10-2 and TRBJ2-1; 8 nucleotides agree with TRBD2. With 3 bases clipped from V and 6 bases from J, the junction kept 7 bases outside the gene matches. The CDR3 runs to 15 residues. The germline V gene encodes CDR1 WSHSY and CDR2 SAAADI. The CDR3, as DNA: TGCGCCAGCAGTGAAACCGGGAGGGCCCTCAATGAGCAGTTCTTC. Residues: CASSETGRALNEQFF.

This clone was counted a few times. CDR3 loop: CATSDTGQGAEETQYF. The DNA for the CDR3 is TGTGCCACCAGTGACACGGGACAGGGGGCCGAAGAGACCCAGTACTTC. This chain uses TRBV24-1 with TRBJ2-5; 12 bases fit TRBD1. CDR3 length: 16 amino acids. The ends lost 4 bases at V and 3 bases at J; junction bases unmatched: 5. In germline, CDR1 is KGHDR, CDR2 SFDVKD.

The chain's CDR3 is CASSDEAHGGYTF. The CDR3 DNA reads as TGTGCCAGCAGTGACGAAGCGCACGGGGGCTACACCTTC. The gene calls are TRBV6-4 and TRBJ1-2; D is unresolved. The V end was cut by 2 bases, the J end by 8 bases, with 12 bases between. Germline V gene sequence: CDR1 MRHNA, CDR2 SNTAGT. The CDR3 is 13 residues long.

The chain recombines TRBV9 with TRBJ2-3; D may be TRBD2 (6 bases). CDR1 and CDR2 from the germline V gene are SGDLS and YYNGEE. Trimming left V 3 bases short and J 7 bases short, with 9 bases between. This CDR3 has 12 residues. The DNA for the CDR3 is TGTGCCAGCAGCGGAGCGGGTTATACGCAGTATTTT. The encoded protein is CASSGAGYTQYF.

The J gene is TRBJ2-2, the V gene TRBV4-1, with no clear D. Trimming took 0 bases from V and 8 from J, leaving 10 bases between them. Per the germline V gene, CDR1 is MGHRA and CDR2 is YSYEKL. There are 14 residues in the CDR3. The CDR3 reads CASSQEPLWGELFF. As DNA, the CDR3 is TGCGCCAGCAGCCAAGAGCCGCTATGGGGGGAGCTGTTTTTT.

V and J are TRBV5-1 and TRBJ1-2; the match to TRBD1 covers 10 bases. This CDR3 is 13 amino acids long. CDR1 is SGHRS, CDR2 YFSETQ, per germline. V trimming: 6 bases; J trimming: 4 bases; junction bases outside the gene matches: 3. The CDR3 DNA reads TGCGCCAGCAAGGGACAGGGGAGCTATGGCTACACCTTC. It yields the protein CASKGQGSYGYTF.

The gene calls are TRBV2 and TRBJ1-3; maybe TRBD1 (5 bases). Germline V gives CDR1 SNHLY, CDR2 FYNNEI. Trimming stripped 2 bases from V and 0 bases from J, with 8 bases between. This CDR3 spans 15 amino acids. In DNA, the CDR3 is TGTGCCAGCAGTGAAACAGGCAGCTCTGGAAACACCATATATTTT. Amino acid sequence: CASSETGSSGNTIYF.

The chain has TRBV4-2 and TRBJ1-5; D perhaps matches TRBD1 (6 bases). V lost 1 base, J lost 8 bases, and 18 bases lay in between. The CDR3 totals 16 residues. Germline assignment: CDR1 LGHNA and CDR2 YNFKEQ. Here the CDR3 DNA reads TGTGCCAGCAGCCAAGGTCCTATGGGGGCGAATGAGCCCCAGCATTTT. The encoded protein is CASSQGPMGANEPQHF.

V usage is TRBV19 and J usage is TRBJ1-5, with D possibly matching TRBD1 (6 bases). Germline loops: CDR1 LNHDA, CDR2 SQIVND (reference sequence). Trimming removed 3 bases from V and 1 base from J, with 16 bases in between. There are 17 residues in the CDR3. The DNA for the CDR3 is TGTGCCAGTAGTATTAACCGGGACACCGTCAGCAATCAGCCCCAGCATTTT. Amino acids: CASSINRDTVSNQPQHF.

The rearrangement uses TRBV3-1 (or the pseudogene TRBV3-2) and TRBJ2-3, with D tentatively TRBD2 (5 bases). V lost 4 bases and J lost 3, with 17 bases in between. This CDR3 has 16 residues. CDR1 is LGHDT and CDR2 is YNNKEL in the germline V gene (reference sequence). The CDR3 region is CASSPGLRRTTDTQYF. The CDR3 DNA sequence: TGTGCCAGCAGCCCAGGACTCCGTAGAACTACAGATACGCAGTATTTT.

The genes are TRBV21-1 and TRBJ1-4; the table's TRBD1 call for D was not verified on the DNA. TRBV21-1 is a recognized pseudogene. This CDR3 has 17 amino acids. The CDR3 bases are TGTGCCAGCAGCAAAAGGGGGTTGAAACAGGGTAATGAAAAACTGTTTTTT. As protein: CASSKRGLKQGNEKLFF.